What follows describes a single TCR beta chain. Germline CDR1 and CDR2: LNHDA and SQIVND (reference sequence). The trim removed 0 bases at V and 0 bases at J, leaving 6 bases unmatched. CDR3 length equals 19 residues. These data come from a study of blood T cell repertoires in COVID-19. Method: immunoSEQ multiplex PCR; TCRdb's copy keeps in-frame clones and lacks some. The data show 180,000 or so clones, with about 89% seen just once and about 7% held by the top ten. This TCR derives from a man aged 40-49 years with acute or convalescent COVID-19. The chain recombines TRBV19 with TRBJ2-2; the match to TRBD1 covers 11 bases. The sequenced material came from peripheral blood. The DNA of the CDR3 is TGTGCCAGTAGTATAGATCCAAGGGACAGGGGGGCGAACACCGGGGAGCTGTTTTTT. This translates into CASSIDPRDRGANTGELFF.